One and the same sample provided the 15 T cell receptor beta chains below, sequenced in a study of blood T cell repertoires in COVID-19. TCRdb's table, derived via immunoSEQ multiplex PCR, lists solely in-frame clones and lacks some. The sample yields approximately 200,000 clones, approximately 88% seen once. Sequencing input: PBMCs or T cells enriched from blood (not recorded which). Source of these receptors: a woman in her twenties or thirties who had been exposed to COVID-19.

This sequence joins TRBV7-2 and TRBJ1-1; D is perhaps TRBD1 (6 bases). V was shortened by 1 base and J by 4 bases, with 7 bases between the two germline ends. In germline, CDR1 is SGHTA, CDR2 FQGNSA. CDR3 length: 13 residues. CDR3 region: CASSLGGPTEAFF. The CDR3 DNA sequence: TGTGCCAGCAGCTTAGGGGGGCCCACTGAAGCTTTCTTT.

The CDR3 reads CASSQGTEDTQYF. As DNA, the CDR3 is TGTGCCAGCAGCCAAGGGACAGAAGATACGCAGTATTTT. The J gene is TRBJ2-3, the V gene TRBV4-2; D is perhaps TRBD1 (6 bases). From germline, CDR1 is LGHNA and CDR2 YNFKEQ. The CDR3 loop spans 13 amino acids. V lost 1 base, J lost 5 bases, and 7 bases lay in between.

The genes are TRBV4-1 and TRBJ1-4; a possible D gene is TRBD1 (6 bases). CDR1 and CDR2 from the germline V gene are MGHRA and YSYEKL. With 0 bases removed from V and 8 bases from J, the gap between germline ends came to 25 bases. CDR3 length: 19 residues. The CDR3 nucleotides are TGCGCCAGCAGCCAAGATCCTCGCTCGGGCAGGGGCGTGGGCGAAAAACTGTTTTTT. It specifies CASSQDPRSGRGVGEKLFF.

This clone was recorded once. This chain connects TRBV5-1 to TRBJ2-1; D is ambiguous. V lost 0 bases and J lost 1, with 11 bases in between. The CDR3 is made up of 16 amino acids. In germline, CDR1 is SGHRS, CDR2 YFSETQ. DNA for the CDR3: TGCGCCAGCAGCTTGGTAAAAACGGTGTCCTACAATGAGCAGTTCTTC. This gives the protein CASSLVKTVSYNEQFF.

V usage is TRBV28 and J usage is TRBJ1-1; TRBD1 might be the D (6 bases). The CDR3 length is 15 residues. Germline lookup yields CDR1 MDHEN and CDR2 SYDVKM. Trimming removed 2 bases from V and 1 base from J, with 11 bases in between. In nucleotides, the CDR3 is TGTGCCAGCAGTTTAAGGACAGCCTCGAACACTGAAGCTTTCTTT. It translates to CASSLRTASNTEAFF.

The rearrangement links TRBV4-1 to TRBJ2-1; weak D call: TRBD2 (5 bases). V gave up 3 bases and J gave up 4 bases, with 13 bases separating them. Germline V gives CDR1 MGHRA, CDR2 YSYEKL. This CDR3 is 15 amino acids long. CDR3 bases: TGCGCCAGCAGCCAGGGGTCTAGCCCATACAATGAGCAGTTCTTC. It yields the protein CASSQGSSPYNEQFF.

The rearrangement uses TRBV18 and TRBJ2-7; 7 bases fit TRBD1. This CDR3 has 15 amino acids. Germline assignment: CDR1 KGHSH and CDR2 LQKENI. V gave up 4 bases and J gave up 4 bases; unmatched junction bases: 10. The CDR3 DNA follows: TGTGCCAGCTCACTCCGGGAAGGGACAGCTTACGAGCAGTACTTC. It is translated as CASSLREGTAYEQYF.

The chain combines TRBV19 with TRBJ1-6, with 7 bases lining up with TRBD1. This CDR3 has 14 residues. Germline V gene sequence: CDR1 LNHDA, CDR2 SQIVND (reference sequence). The V and J ends lost 7 bases and 6 bases, in that order; junction bases with no gene match: 6. The CDR3 spells CASNPQGGNSPLHF. As DNA, the CDR3 is TGTGCCAGTAACCCCCAGGGGGGTAATTCACCCCTCCACTTT.

V and J are TRBV2 and TRBJ2-7; D is possibly TRBD2 (6 bases). Germline CDR1 is SNHLY and CDR2 is FYNNEI. The ends were cut back, 4 bases at V and 7 bases at J, with 20 bases in the middle. The CDR3 covers 15 residues. The CDR3 sequence: CASSVMGTATGEQYF. In nucleotides, the CDR3 is TGTGCCAGCAGTGTAATGGGGACTGCGACGGGTGAGCAGTACTTC. The complete variable domain, with remaining parts taken from reference TRBV2 and TRBJ2-7, reads EPEVTQTPSHQVTQMGQEVILRCVPISNHLYFYWYRQILGQKVEFLVSFYNNEISEKSEIFDDQFSVERPDGSNFTLKIRSTKLEDSAMYFCASSVMGTATGEQYFGPGTRLTVT.

This sequence joins TRBV9 and TRBJ1-1; possible D gene TRBD1, 5 bases. CDR3 length: 15 amino acids. Germline CDR1 reads SGDLS; CDR2 reads YYNGEE. V dropped 4 bases and J dropped 0 bases, with 13 bases sitting between them. The CDR3 sequence: CASSPDRTMNTEAFF. For the CDR3, the DNA is TGTGCCAGCAGCCCCGACAGAACCATGAACACTGAAGCTTTCTTT.

CDR3 protein: CAITKGVAGEPGELFF. Here the CDR3 DNA reads TGTGCCATCACGAAAGGGGTAGCGGGAGAACCCGGGGAGCTGTTTTTT. The rearrangement links TRBV10-3 to TRBJ2-2; TRBD2 agrees at 9 bases. V was clipped by 7 bases and J by 6 bases; unmatched bases: 12. This CDR3 is 16 amino acids long. In germline, CDR1 is ENHRY, CDR2 SYGVKD.

The CDR3 DNA is TGTGCCAGCAGCTTAGCGGCCCAAGAGACCCAGTACTTC. Its protein is CASSLAAQETQYF. The chain couples TRBV7-9 to TRBJ2-5; D uncertain. Germline V gene lookup returns CDR1 SEHNR and CDR2 FQNEAQ (reference sequence). CDR3 length equals 13 residues. V was shortened by 0 bases and J by 1 base, with 3 bases between the two germline ends.

This clone was recorded a few times. The rearrangement joins TRBV5-6 to TRBJ1-2; tentatively, D is TRBD1 (6 bases). The CDR3 is made up of 12 amino acids. V gave up 5 bases and J gave up 2 bases, with 7 bases separating them. The germline V gene encodes CDR1 SGHDT and CDR2 YYEEEE. In DNA form, the CDR3 reads TGTGCCAGCAGAACAGGGAACTATGGCTACACCTTC. Its protein is CASRTGNYGYTF.

V is TRBV10-2 and J is TRBJ1-2, with unresolved D. The CDR3 consists of 19 residues. CDR1 is WSHSY and CDR2 is SAAADI in the germline V gene. Trimming removed 4 bases from V and 2 bases from J, with 26 bases in between. CDR3 loop: CASSAGRTTDYRGNYGYTF. The CDR3 coding sequence is TGCGCCAGCAGTGCGGGCCGGACGACGGACTACCGGGGAAACTATGGCTACACCTTC.

The chain carries TRBV11-3 and TRBJ2-3; D is undetermined. This CDR3 spans 16 amino acids. Trimming shortened V by 5 bases and J by 1 base, and 16 bases separated the two germline ends. The germline gives CDR1 SGHNT, CDR2 YENEEA. CDR3 residues: CASSQRGLGGTDTQYF. For the CDR3, the DNA is TGTGCCAGCAGCCAAAGAGGATTAGGTGGCACAGATACGCAGTATTTT.